This record covers a single TCR beta chain. Germline V gene lookup returns CDR1 SGHDT and CDR2 YYEEEE. The V and J ends lost 0 bases and 6 bases, in that order; junction bases with no gene match: 4. The CDR3 extends over 14 amino acids. The data derive from a study of blood T cell repertoires in COVID-19. Study summary: Spain, Italy and the United States supplied samples that represented acute and convalescent COVID-19. PBMCs, B-cell-depleted T cells, or T cells were the source of the cDNA or gDNA that made up the material.

In the source study's methods: Quantification of nucleated cells was approximated via reference gene primer amplification. TCRdb's copy holds only in-frame clones and misses some; the assay was immunoSEQ multiplex PCR. D and trimming come from the DNA, and the V and J calls and clone size come from that table. The sample lists under 250,000 clones, about 86% occurring once. The TCR originated in a man aged 35-49 years with active or convalescent COVID-19. The specimen was peripheral blood. V gene TRBV5-6 combines with J gene TRBJ2-5; 8 nucleotides agree with TRBD2. The CDR3 DNA reads as TGTGCCAGCAGCTTGGTGTCGGGGGGGAAGACCCAGTACTTC. This translates into CASSLVSGGKTQYF.